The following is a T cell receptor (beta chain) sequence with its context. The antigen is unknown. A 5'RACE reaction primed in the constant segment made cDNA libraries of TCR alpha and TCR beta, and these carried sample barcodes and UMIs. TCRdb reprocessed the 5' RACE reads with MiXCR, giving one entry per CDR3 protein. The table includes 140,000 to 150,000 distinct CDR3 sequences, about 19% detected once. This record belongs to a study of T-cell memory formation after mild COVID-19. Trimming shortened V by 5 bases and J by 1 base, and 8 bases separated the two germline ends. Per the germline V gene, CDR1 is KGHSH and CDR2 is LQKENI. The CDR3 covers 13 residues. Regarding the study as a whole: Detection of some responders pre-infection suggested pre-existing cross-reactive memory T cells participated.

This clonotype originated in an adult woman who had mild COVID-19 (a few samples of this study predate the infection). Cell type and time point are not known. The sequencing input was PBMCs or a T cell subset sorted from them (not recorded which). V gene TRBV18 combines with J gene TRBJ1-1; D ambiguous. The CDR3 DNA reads TGTGCCAGCTCATATGTCCCGAACACTGAAGCTTTCTTT. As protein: CASSYVPNTEAFF.